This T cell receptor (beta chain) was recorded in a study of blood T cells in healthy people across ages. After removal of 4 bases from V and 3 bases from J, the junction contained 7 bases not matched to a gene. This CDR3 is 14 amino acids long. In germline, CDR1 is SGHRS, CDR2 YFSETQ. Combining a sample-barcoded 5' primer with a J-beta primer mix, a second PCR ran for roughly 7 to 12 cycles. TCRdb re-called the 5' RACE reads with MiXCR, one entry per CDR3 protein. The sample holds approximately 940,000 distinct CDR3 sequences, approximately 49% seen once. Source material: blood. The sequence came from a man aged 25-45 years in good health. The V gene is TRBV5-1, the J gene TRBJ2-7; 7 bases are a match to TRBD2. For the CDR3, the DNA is TGCGCCAGCAGCCCCGAGGGAGGGAACTACGAGCAGTACTTC. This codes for CASSPEGGNYEQYF. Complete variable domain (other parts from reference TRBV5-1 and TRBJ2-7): KAGVTQTPRYLIKTRGQQVTLSCSPISGHRSVSWYQQTPGQGLQFLFEYFSETQRNKGNFPGRFSGRQFSNSRSEMNVSTLELGDSALYLCASSPEGGNYEQYFGPGTRLTVT.